These 19 T cell receptor beta chains came from one sample sequenced in a study of blood T cell repertoires in COVID-19. Generated by immunoSEQ multiplex PCR, the TCRdb table keeps only in-frame clones and is missing some. The table lists fewer than 200,000 clones, around four fifths of them singletons. The material sequenced was peripheral blood. The receptors were gathered from a woman older than 75 with COVID-19, enrolled during active disease.

This sequence joins TRBV7-2 and TRBJ1-5, with D maybe TRBD1 (6 bases). Germline assignment: CDR1 SGHTA and CDR2 FQGNSA. Trimming stripped 1 base from V and 6 bases from J, with 16 bases between. The CDR3 runs to 16 residues. The CDR3 spells CASSLVGGQVGQPQHF. The CDR3 nucleotides are TGTGCCAGCAGCTTAGTGGGGGGGCAGGTAGGTCAGCCCCAGCATTTT.

This rearrangement joins TRBV21-1 to TRBJ1-5; the table names TRBD1, a call not compared with the DNA. TRBV21-1 is deemed a pseudogene. The CDR3 is 16 amino acids. The DNA for the CDR3 is TGTGCCAGCAGCCCCACAGGGCTGCCGGTGCAAGGGCCCCAGCATTTT. Protein sequence: CASSPTGLPVQGPQHF.

The V and J genes are TRBV14 and TRBJ1-2; D perhaps matches TRBD1 (5 bases). Looked up from germline, CDR1 is SGHDN and CDR2 is FVKESK. There are 13 residues in the CDR3. V dropped 2 bases and J dropped 6 bases, with 10 bases sitting between them. CDR3 bases: TGTGCCAGCAGCCAAATGGCCAGGGATGGCTACACCTTC. This translates into CASSQMARDGYTF. The full variable domain, in which reference TRBV14 and TRBJ1-2 provide the parts outside the CDR3, is EAGVTQFPSHSVIEKGQTVTLRCDPISGHDNLYWYRRVMGKEIKFLLHFVKESKQDESGMPNNRFLAERTGGTYSTLKVQPAELEDSGVYFCASSQMARDGYTFGSGTRLTVV.

V gene TRBV28 combines with J gene TRBJ2-6; D is perhaps TRBD2 (5 bases). Germline V gives CDR1 MDHEN, CDR2 SYDVKM. V lost 6 bases and J lost 2, with 11 bases in between. CDR3 length: 15 amino acids. CDR3 nucleotides: TGTGCCAGCAGCACCGTCGGGGCTGGGGCCAACGTCCTGACTTTC. Its translation is CASSTVGAGANVLTF.

This clone appeared a few times. The chain couples TRBV5-4 to TRBJ2-2, with 12 positions matching TRBD2. The CDR3 covers 17 residues. In germline, CDR1 is SGHNT, CDR2 YYREEE (reference sequence). J gave up 0 bases and V 4 bases, and 4 bases lay outside the gene matches. Here the CDR3 reads CASSPTSGRSNTGELFF. Written as DNA, the CDR3 is TGTGCCAGCAGCCCGACTAGCGGGAGATCGAACACCGGGGAGCTGTTTTTT.

The chain recombines TRBV7-2 with TRBJ1-3; no clear D. The CDR3 contains 13 residues. V lost 7 bases and J 4 bases, leaving 11 bases between the germline ends. From germline, CDR1 is SGHTA and CDR2 FQGNSA. In DNA form, the CDR3 reads TGTGCCAGCATCCGAGATATCGGAAACACCATATATTTT. Protein sequence: CASIRDIGNTIYF.

This sequence joins TRBV10-2 and TRBJ2-3; 13 bases match TRBD2. CDR3 length equals 17 residues. J lost 7 bases, V lost 6 bases, and 13 bases had no gene match. CDR1 is WSHSY, CDR2 SAAADI, per germline. The CDR3 is CASRDRPGLAGTYTQYF. CDR3 nucleotide sequence: TGCGCCAGCAGAGATAGGCCGGGACTAGCGGGAACCTATACGCAGTATTTT.

The chain joins TRBV11-2 to TRBJ1-1; D remains unclear. V lost 3 bases and J lost 1, with 9 bases in between. Germline CDR1 reads SGHAT; CDR2 reads FQNNGV. There are 14 residues in the CDR3. CDR3 sequence reads: CASSFSHGNTEAFF. The CDR3 DNA sequence: TGTGCCAGCAGCTTCTCACATGGGAACACTGAAGCTTTCTTT.

The chain couples TRBV7-2 to TRBJ2-7; 9 nucleotides line up with TRBD1. The CDR3 covers 18 residues. With 0 bases clipped from V and 2 bases from J, the junction kept 11 bases outside the gene matches. Germline values: CDR1 SGHTA, CDR2 FQGNSA. The CDR3 DNA reads TGTGCCAGCAGCTTAGCAGGGTGGACAGGGGCCAAGACCTACGAGCAGTACTTC. Amino acids: CASSLAGWTGAKTYEQYF.

The chain links TRBV29-1 to TRBJ2-7; 9 nucleotides agree with TRBD1. This CDR3 has 12 amino acids. With V trimmed by 4 bases and J by 4 bases, 2 bases remained unmatched. Per germline, CDR1 SQVTM and CDR2 ANQGSEA. The CDR3 DNA sequence: TGCAGCGTTGGCGACAGGGGGTACGAGCAGTACTTC. Its protein product is CSVGDRGYEQYF.

This clone appeared a few times. The chain is built from TRBV6-5 and TRBJ1-4; D is possibly TRBD1 (5 bases). Germline values: CDR1 MNHEY, CDR2 SVGAGI. The V end was cut by 6 bases, the J end by 4 bases, with 12 bases between. The CDR3 is made up of 14 amino acids. The DNA of the CDR3 is TGTGCCAGCAGCCGGGACTCACGTAATGAAAAACTGTTTTTT. Amino acids: CASSRDSRNEKLFF.

This chain joins TRBV6-5 and TRBJ2-3, with 7 bases lining up with TRBD2. CDR1 is MNHEY and CDR2 is SVGAGI in the germline V gene. V gave up 8 bases and J gave up 2 bases; unmatched junction bases: 7. There are 14 residues in the CDR3. CDR3 sequence (DNA): TGTGCCAGCGGCCAGCGGGAACCCACAGATACGCAGTATTTT. It encodes CASGQREPTDTQYF.

There are a few counts of this clone. The gene calls are TRBV5-4 and TRBJ2-7; the D gene is possibly TRBD2 (6 bases). Trimming stripped 3 bases from V and 7 bases from J, with 23 bases between. This CDR3 comprises 16 residues. Germline lookup yields CDR1 SGHNT and CDR2 YYREEE (reference sequence). CDR3 in DNA: TGTGCCAGCAGCTCAGGACTATCCTCAACCTCCGGGGAGCAGTACTTC. Amino acids: CASSSGLSSTSGEQYF.

The chain combines TRBV5-6 with TRBJ2-1; 7 bases line up with TRBD2. Trimming at V came to 0 bases and at J to 4 bases, leaving 7 bases not matched to a gene. The V gene's germline CDR1 is SGHDT and CDR2 YYEEEE. This CDR3 comprises 16 residues. The CDR3 sequence is CASSLVGGSGYNEQFF. The CDR3 coding sequence is TGTGCCAGCAGCTTGGTAGGCGGGAGTGGATACAATGAGCAGTTCTTC. The variable domain in full, with the rest retrieved from reference TRBV5-6 and TRBJ2-1, is DAGVTQSPTHLIKTRGQQVTLRCSPKSGHDTVSWYQQALGQGPQFIFQYYEEEERQRGNFPDRFSGHQFPNYSSELNVNALLLGDSALYLCASSLVGGSGYNEQFFGPGTRLTVL.

For the CDR3, the DNA is TGCAGTGCTGGGGTGGGGGGAGCTTTCTTT. It codes for CSAGVGGAFF. This chain links TRBV20-1 with TRBJ1-1; D may be TRBD1 (5 bases). The germline V gene encodes CDR1 DFQATT and CDR2 SNEGSKA (reference sequence). V shed 5 bases and J shed 10 bases, with 11 bases lying between them. The length of the CDR3 is 10 residues.

J is TRBJ1-1 and V is TRBV5-1; 8 nucleotides line up with TRBD1. The CDR3 runs 16 residues. Germline V gene data show CDR1 as SGHRS and CDR2 as YFSETQ. Germline trimming cut 0 bases from V and 1 base from J; bases unmatched to any gene: 5. Written as DNA, the CDR3 is TGCGCCAGCAGCTTGGGCAGGGGGCAGGGGAACACTGAAGCTTTCTTT. It translates to CASSLGRGQGNTEAFF. The whole variable domain, filled in from reference TRBV5-1 and TRBJ1-1, reads KAGVTQTPRYLIKTRGQQVTLSCSPISGHRSVSWYQQTPGQGLQFLFEYFSETQRNKGNFPGRFSGRQFSNSRSEMNVSTLELGDSALYLCASSLGRGQGNTEAFFGQGTRLTVV.

The chain links TRBV19 to TRBJ1-1; no clear D gene. Germline V gene sequence: CDR1 LNHDA, CDR2 SQIVND (reference sequence). The V and J ends lost 2 bases and 1 base respectively, with 11 bases between them. This CDR3 contains 15 residues. The chain's CDR3 is CASSIPRETNTEAFF. DNA for the CDR3: TGTGCCAGTAGTATACCACGGGAGACGAACACTGAAGCTTTCTTT.

This sequence joins TRBV6-2 or TRBV6-3 and TRBJ2-3, with TRBD1 as a possible D gene (5 bases). The CDR3 consists of 12 residues. The V and J ends lost 6 bases and 6 bases respectively, with 10 bases between them. The germline V gene has CDR1 MNHEY and CDR2 SVGEGT. The CDR3 loop is CASSRTRDTQYF. CDR3 nucleotides: TGTGCCAGCAGCCGGACAAGGGATACGCAGTATTTT.

The chain joins TRBV19 to TRBJ1-5; 7 nucleotides align to TRBD1. CDR1 is LNHDA, CDR2 SQIVND, per germline (reference sequence). Trimming removed 2 bases from V and 1 base from J; junction bases left unmatched: 5. The CDR3 is made up of 16 amino acids. The DNA of the CDR3 is TGTGCCAGTAGTATAATCGGGACAGAGAGCAATCAGCCCCAGCATTTT. It codes for CASSIIGTESNQPQHF.